This TCR beta chain was recorded in a study of blood T cell repertoires in COVID-19. Overall study: Donors in the United States, Italy and Spain gave samples during acute or convalescent COVID-19. Sources were T cells, B-cell-depleted T cells, or PBMCs; the material itself was cDNA or gDNA.

Germline V gives CDR1 MNHEY, CDR2 SVGAGI. This CDR3 is built from 13 residues. After removal of 8 bases from V and 4 bases from J, the junction contained 6 bases not matched to a gene. The authors' processing: Reference gene primer amplification gave nucleated cell count estimates. The repertoire was sequenced with immunoSEQ multiplex PCR; TCRdb's copy has only in-frame clones and lacks some. That table supplies the V and J calls and clone size; D and trimming were determined from the DNA. The profile covers about 160,000 clones, with 85% appearing a single time and around 3.2% taken by the ten largest.

The TCR comes from a human donor with acute or convalescent COVID-19. The donor label of this sample is uncertain. The chain links TRBV6-5 to TRBJ1-1; 8 bases map to TRBD1. The sequencing sample was made of peripheral blood. The CDR3 nucleotides are TGTGCCAGCTTGACAGGGGTTGGCACTGAAGCTTTCTTT. Translated: CASLTGVGTEAFF.